In its sample, the clone carrying this T cell receptor beta chain was seen a few times. This sample also contains other DNA sequences that code for the same CDR3. These data are taken from a study of blood T cell repertoires in COVID-19. As for the study in general: Acute-phase and convalescent COVID-19 samples originated in the United States, Italy and Spain. The cDNA or gDNA used as material had been derived from T cells, B-cell-depleted T cells, or PBMCs.

In the original processing: It was from reference gene primer amplification that nucleated cell counts were estimated. The assay was immunoSEQ multiplex PCR, and TCRdb's table has in-frame clones only and misses some. That table furnishes V, J and clone size, whereas the DNA furnished D and trimming. The top ten clones hold roughly 5.5% of a sample with some 220,000 clones, nearly 85% of them seen once. The trim removed 4 bases at V and 2 bases at J, leaving 5 bases unmatched. The CDR3 is made up of 14 amino acids. Per germline, CDR1 SGHRS and CDR2 YFSETQ. V and J are TRBV5-1 and TRBJ2-7, with TRBD1 matching 8 bases. This sequence was found in a human donor in a cohort sampled during active COVID-19. The sample was peripheral blood. CDR3 sequence (DNA): TGCGCCAGCAGCACCGGACAGGGCACCTACGAGCAGTACTTC. Translated, it gives CASSTGQGTYEQYF. Looking up the rest from reference TRBV5-1 and TRBJ2-7 gives the full variable domain: KAGVTQTPRYLIKTRGQQVTLSCSPISGHRSVSWYQQTPGQGLQFLFEYFSETQRNKGNFPGRFSGRQFSNSRSEMNVSTLELGDSALYLCASSTGQGTYEQYFGPGTRLTVT.